The present T cell receptor (beta chain) was sequenced within a study of T cell responses to AZD1222 COVID-19 vaccine. With 1 base removed from V and 11 bases from J, the gap between germline ends came to 8 bases. CDR3 length: 10 amino acids. Germline CDR1 and CDR2: DFQATT and SNEGSKA (reference sequence). Findings and limits, study-wide: The donor cohort was predominantly white British with a female majority, and clonal diversity may have been underestimated. The number of AZD1222 recipients seropositive at baseline was only five or six. The study found vaccine-associated CD4 TCRs spanning spike, dominant at 160-218 and 743-854.

To note about this clone: Its antigen is still unknown.

TCRdb keeps only in-frame clones here, not all; method: immunoSEQ multiplex PCR. The sample includes approximately 160,000 clones, 75% to 95% of them seen just once. This TCR derives from an adult in good health. The sample was peripheral blood, taken on day 0 of AZD1222 vaccination. This chain uses TRBV20-1 with TRBJ1-1; a possible D gene is TRBD1 (5 bases). Here the CDR3 reads CSARVSGAFF. CDR3 DNA sequence: TGCAGTGCTAGAGTTTCAGGGGCTTTCTTT.